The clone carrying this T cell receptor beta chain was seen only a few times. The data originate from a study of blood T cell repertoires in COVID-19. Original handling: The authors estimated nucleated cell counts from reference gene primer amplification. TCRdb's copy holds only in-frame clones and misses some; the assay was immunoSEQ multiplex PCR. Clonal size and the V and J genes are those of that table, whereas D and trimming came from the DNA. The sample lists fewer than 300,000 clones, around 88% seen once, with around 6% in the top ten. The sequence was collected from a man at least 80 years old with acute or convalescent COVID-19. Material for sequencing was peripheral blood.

CDR3 bases: TGTGCCAGCACGAGGGGCCTCAGCGGGGGGACAGATACGCAGTATTTT. Encoded protein: CASTRGLSGGTDTQYF. The V gene is TRBV2, the J gene TRBJ2-3; 9 bases are a match to TRBD2. Germline CDR1 reads SNHLY; CDR2 reads FYNNEI. This CDR3 spans 16 amino acids. The junction had 11 bases not matched to a gene; V was cut back by 7 bases and J by 3 bases.